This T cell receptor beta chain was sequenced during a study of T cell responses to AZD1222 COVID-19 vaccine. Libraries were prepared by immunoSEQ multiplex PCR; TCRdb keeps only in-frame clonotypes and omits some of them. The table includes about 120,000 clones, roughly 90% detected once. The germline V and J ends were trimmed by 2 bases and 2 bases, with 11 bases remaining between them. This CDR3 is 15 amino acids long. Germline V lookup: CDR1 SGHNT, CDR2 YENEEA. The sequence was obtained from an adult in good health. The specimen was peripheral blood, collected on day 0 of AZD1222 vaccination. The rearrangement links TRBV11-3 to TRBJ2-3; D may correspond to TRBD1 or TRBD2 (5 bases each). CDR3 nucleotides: TGTGCCAGCAGCTTACGGGGCCAACTCACAGATACGCAGTATTTT. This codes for CASSLRGQLTDTQYF.